This TCR beta chain was recovered during a study of T cells in Graves' hyperthyroidism and ophthalmopathy. From germline, CDR1 is DFQATT and CDR2 SNEGSKA (reference sequence). The CDR3 totals 11 residues. Regions amplified from RNA transcripts were the TCR beta CDR3 regions. The TCR CDR3 first-round RT-PCR relied on the HTBI primer set. TCRdb independently ran MiXCR on the multiplex PCR reads; one entry per CDR3 protein. The table has about 380,000 distinct CDR3 sequences, approximately 13% seen once; the top ten hold under 25%. Sequencing was carried out using blood. The gene calls are TRBV20-1 and TRBJ2-3; D is perhaps TRBD2 (5 bases). This receptor was obtained from a man younger than 40 with Graves' hyperthyroidism that later progressed to Graves' ophthalmopathy. DNA for the CDR3: TGCAGAGCGGCTAGCACAGATACGCAGTATTTT. This translates into CRAASTDTQYF.